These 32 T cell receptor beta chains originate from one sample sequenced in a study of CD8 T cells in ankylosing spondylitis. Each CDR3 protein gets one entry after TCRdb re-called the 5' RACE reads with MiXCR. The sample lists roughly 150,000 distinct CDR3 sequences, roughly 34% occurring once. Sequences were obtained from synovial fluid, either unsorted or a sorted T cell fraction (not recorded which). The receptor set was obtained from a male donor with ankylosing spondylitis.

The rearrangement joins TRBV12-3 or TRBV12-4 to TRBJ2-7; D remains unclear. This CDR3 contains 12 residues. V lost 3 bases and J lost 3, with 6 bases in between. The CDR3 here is CASSLNLYEQYF. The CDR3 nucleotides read TGTGCCAGCAGTTTGAACCTCTACGAGCAGTACTTC.

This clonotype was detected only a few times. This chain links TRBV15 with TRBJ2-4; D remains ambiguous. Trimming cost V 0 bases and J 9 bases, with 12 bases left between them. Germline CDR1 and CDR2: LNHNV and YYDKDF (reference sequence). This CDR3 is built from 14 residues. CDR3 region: CATSREGSVGIQYF. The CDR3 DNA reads TGTGCCACCAGCAGAGAAGGATCAGTAGGCATTCAGTACTTC.

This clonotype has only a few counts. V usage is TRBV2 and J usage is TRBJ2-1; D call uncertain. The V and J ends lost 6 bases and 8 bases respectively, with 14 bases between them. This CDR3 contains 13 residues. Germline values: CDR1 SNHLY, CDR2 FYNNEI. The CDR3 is CASRAMKADEQFF. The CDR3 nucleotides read TGTGCCAGCAGAGCCATGAAGGCGGATGAGCAGTTCTTC.

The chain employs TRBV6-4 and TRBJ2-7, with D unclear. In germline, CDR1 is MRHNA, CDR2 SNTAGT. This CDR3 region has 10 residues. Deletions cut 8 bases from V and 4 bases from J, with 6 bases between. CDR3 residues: CASPRYEQYF. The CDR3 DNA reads TGTGCCAGCCCAAGGTACGAGCAGTACTTC.

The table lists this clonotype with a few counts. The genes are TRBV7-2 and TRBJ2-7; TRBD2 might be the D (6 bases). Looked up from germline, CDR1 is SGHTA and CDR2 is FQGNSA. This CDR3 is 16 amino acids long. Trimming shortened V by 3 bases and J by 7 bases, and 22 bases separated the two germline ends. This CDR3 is CASSFPRGSGVGEQYF. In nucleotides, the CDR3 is TGTGCCAGCAGCTTCCCTCGCGGTAGCGGAGTGGGTGAGCAGTACTTC.

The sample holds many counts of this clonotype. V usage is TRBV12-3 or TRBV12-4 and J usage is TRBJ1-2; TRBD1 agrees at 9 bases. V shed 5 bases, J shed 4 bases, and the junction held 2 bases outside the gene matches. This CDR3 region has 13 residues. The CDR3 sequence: CASSKDRGYGYTF. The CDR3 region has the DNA TGTGCCAGCAGTAAGGACAGGGGCTATGGCTACACCTTC.

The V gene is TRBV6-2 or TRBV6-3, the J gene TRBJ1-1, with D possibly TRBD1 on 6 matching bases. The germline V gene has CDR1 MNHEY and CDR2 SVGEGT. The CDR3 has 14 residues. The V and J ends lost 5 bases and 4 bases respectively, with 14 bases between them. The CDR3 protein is CASSNLGGGTEAFF. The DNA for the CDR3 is TGTGCCAGCAGTAACCTCGGAGGGGGCACTGAAGCTTTCTTT.

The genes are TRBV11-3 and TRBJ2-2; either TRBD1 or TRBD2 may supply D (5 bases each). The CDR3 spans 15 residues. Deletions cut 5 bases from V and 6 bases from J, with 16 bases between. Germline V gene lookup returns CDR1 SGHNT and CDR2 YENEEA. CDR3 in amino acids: CASSPGTDFAGELFF. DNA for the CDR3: TGTGCCAGCAGCCCCGGGACCGACTTTGCCGGGGAGCTGTTTTTT.

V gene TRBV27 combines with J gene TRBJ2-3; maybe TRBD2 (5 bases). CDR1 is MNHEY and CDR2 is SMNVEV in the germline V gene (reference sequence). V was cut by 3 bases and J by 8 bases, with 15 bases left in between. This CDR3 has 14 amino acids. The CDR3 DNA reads TGTGCCAGCAGTTTTGACGGGGTAAAGGGTACGCAGTATTTT. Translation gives CASSFDGVKGTQYF.

The CDR3 loop reads CASRRTDFNNEKLFF. The CDR3 DNA reads as TGTGCCAGCAGGCGGACAGACTTTAATAATGAAAAACTGTTTTTT. V gene TRBV6-2 or TRBV6-3 combines with J gene TRBJ1-4; tentative D call: TRBD1 (6 bases). This CDR3 has 15 amino acids. Trimming pared 6 bases from V and 4 bases from J, leaving 15 bases between. Germline V gives CDR1 MNHEY, CDR2 SVGEGT.

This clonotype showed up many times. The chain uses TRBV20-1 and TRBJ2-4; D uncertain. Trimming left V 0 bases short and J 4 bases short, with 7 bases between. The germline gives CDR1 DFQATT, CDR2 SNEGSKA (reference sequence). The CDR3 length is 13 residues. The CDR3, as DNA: TGCAGTGCTAGAGATCCCAGGAAAAACATTCAGTACTTC. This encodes CSARDPRKNIQYF.

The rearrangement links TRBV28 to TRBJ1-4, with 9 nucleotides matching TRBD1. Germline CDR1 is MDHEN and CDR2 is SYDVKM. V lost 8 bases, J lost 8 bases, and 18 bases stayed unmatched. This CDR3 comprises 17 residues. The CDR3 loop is CASGQPGQGSKGEKLFF. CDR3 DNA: TGTGCCAGCGGACAACCGGGACAGGGTTCCAAAGGGGAAAAACTGTTTTTT.

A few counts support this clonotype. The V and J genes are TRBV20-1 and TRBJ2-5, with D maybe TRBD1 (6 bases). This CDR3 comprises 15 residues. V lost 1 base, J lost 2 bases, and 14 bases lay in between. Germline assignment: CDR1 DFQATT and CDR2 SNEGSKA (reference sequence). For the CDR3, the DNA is TGCAGTGCTAGAGGGACTCGACAGGATCAAGAGACCCAGTACTTC. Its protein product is CSARGTRQDQETQYF.

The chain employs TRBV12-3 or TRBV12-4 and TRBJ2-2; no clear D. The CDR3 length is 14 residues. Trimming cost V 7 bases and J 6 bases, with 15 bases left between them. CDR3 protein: CASTVLRDSGELFF. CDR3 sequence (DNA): TGTGCCAGCACCGTTCTCCGAGATTCCGGGGAGCTGTTTTTT.

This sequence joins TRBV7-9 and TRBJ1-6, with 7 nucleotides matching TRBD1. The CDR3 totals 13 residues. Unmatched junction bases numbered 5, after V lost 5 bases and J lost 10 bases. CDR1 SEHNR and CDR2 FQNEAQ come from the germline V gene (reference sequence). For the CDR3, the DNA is TGTGCCAGCAGCCGGACAGGAAGGTCACCCCTCCACTTT. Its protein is CASSRTGRSPLHF.

The CDR3 spells CASSLPVSNQPQHF. The CDR3 DNA sequence: TGTGCCAGCAGTTTGCCAGTTAGCAATCAGCCCCAGCATTTT. The J gene is TRBJ1-5, the V gene TRBV28; D is ambiguous. V dropped 3 bases and J dropped 0 bases, with 6 bases sitting between them. Per the germline V gene, CDR1 is MDHEN and CDR2 is SYDVKM. CDR3 size: 14 residues.

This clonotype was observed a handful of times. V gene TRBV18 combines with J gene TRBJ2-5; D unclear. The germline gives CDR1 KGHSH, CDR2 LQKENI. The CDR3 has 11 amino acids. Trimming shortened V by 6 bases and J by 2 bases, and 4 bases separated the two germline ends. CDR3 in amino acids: CASSRQETQYF. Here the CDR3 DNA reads TGTGCCAGCTCGCGGCAAGAGACCCAGTACTTC.

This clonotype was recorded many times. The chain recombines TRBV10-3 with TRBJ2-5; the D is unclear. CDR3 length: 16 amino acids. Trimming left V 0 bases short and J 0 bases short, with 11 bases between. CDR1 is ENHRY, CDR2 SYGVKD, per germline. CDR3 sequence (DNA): TGTGCCATCAGTGAGTCAGGGAAAAGTAACCAAGAGACCCAGTACTTC. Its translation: CAISESGKSNQETQYF.

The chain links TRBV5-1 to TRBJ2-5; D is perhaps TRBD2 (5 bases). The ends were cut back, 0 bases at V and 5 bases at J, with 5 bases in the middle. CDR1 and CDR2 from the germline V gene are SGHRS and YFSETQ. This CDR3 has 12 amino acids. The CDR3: CASSLGEETQYF. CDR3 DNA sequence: TGCGCCAGCAGCTTGGGGGAGGAGACCCAGTACTTC.

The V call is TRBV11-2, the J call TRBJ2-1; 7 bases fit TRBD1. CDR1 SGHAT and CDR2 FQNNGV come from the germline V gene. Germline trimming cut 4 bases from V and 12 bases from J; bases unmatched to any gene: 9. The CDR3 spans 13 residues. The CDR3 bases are TGTGCCAGCAGCTCCGGTCTTAGGACAGGGCAGTTCTTC. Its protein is CASSSGLRTGQFF.

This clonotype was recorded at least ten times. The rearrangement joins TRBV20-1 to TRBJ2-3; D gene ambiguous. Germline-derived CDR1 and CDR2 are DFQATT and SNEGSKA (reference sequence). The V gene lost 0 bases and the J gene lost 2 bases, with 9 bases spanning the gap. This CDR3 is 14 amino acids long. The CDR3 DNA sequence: TGCAGTGCTAGAGATCCCGGGCCCACAGATACGCAGTATTTT. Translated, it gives CSARDPGPTDTQYF.

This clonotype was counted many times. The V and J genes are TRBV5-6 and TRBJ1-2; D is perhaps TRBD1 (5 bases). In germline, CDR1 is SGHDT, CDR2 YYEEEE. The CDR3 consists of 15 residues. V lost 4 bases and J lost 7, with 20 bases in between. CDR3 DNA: TGTGCCAGCAGCACCCTGGACAAGCCGGTGGGTGGCTACACCTTC. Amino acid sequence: CASSTLDKPVGGYTF. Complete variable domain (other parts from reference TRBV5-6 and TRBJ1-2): DAGVTQSPTHLIKTRGQQVTLRCSPKSGHDTVSWYQQALGQGPQFIFQYYEEEERQRGNFPDRFSGHQFPNYSSELNVNALLLGDSALYLCASSTLDKPVGGYTFGSGTRLTVV.

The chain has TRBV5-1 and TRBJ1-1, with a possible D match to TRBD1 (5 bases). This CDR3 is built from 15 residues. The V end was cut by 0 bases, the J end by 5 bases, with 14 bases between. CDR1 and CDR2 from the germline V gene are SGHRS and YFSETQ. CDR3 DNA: TGCGCCAGCAGCTTGGGCATTTTCGGGGGAACTGAAGCTTTCTTT. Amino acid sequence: CASSLGIFGGTEAFF.

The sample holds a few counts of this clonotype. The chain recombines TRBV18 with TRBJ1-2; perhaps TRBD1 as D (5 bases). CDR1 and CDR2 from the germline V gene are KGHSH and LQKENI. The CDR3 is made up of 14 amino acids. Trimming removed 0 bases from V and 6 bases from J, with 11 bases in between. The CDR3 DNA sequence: TGTGCCAGCTCACCACCTGGGGACCGACATGGCTACACCTTC. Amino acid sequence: CASSPPGDRHGYTF.

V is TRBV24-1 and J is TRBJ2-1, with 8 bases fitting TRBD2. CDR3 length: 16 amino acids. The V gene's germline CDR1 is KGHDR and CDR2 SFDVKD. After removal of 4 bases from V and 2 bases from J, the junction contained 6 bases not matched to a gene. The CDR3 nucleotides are TGTGCCACCAGTGACCCGAGCGGGGGAACCTACAATGAGCAGTTCTTC. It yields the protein CATSDPSGGTYNEQFF.

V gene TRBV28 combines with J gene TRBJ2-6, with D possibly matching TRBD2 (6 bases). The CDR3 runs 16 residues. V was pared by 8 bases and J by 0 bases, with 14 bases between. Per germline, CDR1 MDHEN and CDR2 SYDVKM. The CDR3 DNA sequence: TGTGCCAGCCGGGAGTCTATACACTCTGGGGCCAACGTCCTGACTTTC. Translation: CASRESIHSGANVLTF.

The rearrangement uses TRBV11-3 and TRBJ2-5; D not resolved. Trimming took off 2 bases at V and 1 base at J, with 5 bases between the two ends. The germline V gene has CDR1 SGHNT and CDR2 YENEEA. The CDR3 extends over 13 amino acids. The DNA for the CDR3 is TGTGCCAGCAGCTTATCACGCCAAGAGACCCAGTACTTC. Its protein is CASSLSRQETQYF.

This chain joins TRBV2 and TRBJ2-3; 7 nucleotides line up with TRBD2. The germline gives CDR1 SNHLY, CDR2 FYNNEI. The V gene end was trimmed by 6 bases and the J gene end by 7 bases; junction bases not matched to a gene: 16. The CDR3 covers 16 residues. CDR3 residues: CASSLGGTTMLYTQYF. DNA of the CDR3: TGTGCCAGCAGCCTGGGAGGGACTACAATGTTATATACGCAGTATTTT.

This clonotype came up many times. The CDR3 DNA reads as TGTGCCAGCAGCTTTGGGGGGAAGACAGATACGCAGTATTTT. Its translation: CASSFGGKTDTQYF. The chain employs TRBV7-8 and TRBJ2-3; TRBD2 might be the D (6 bases). The CDR3 runs 14 residues. The V gene's germline CDR1 is SGHVS and CDR2 FQNEAQ. The V end was cut by 3 bases, the J end by 3 bases, with 10 bases between.

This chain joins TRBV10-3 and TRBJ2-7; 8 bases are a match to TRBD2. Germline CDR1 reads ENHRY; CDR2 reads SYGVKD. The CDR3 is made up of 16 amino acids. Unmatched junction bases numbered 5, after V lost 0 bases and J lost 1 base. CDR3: CAISESPLAVSYEQYF. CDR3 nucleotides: TGTGCCATCAGTGAGTCTCCACTAGCGGTATCCTACGAGCAGTACTTC.

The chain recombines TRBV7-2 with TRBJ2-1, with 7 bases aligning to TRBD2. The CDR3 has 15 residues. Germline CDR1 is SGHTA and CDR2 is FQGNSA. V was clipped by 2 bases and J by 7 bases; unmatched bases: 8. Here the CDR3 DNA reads TGTGCCAGCAGCTTACCATTAAGGACTAGGAATGAGCAGTTCTTC. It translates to CASSLPLRTRNEQFF.

CDR3 DNA sequence: TGCAGTCCTACCGGGGAGTCCTACGAGCAGTACTTC. The encoded protein is CSPTGESYEQYF. The gene calls are TRBV20-1 and TRBJ2-7; D is perhaps TRBD2 (5 bases). CDR3 length: 12 amino acids. CDR1 is DFQATT, CDR2 SNEGSKA, per germline (reference sequence). V was pared by 8 bases and J by 1 base, with 12 bases between.